One and the same sample provided the 3 T cell receptor beta chains below, sequenced in a study of OX40 agonist ivuxolimab in advanced cancers. The method was immunoSEQ multiplex PCR; TCRdb's version includes in-frame clones alone and lacks a portion of them. Seen here are about 150,000 clones, approximately 90% observed once, and the top ten hold around 1%. The sample consisted of CD4+ or CD8+ T cells sorted from blood, taken in a trial of the OX40 agonist ivuxolimab. The receptors here all came from an adult with an advanced solid tumor such as melanoma, head and neck, liver or kidney cancer.

The V and J genes are TRBV29-1 and TRBJ2-5; D perhaps matches TRBD1 (5 bases). This CDR3 contains 13 residues. Germline loops: CDR1 SQVTM, CDR2 ANQGSEA. V gave up 4 bases and J gave up 2 bases, with 11 bases separating them. The CDR3 sequence: CSVVPGPQETQYF. The CDR3 nucleotides read TGCAGCGTTGTTCCAGGGCCACAAGAGACCCAGTACTTC.

The chain joins TRBV30 to TRBJ1-2, with TRBD1 matching over 10 bases. With V trimmed by 3 bases and J by 8 bases, 12 bases remained unmatched. The CDR3 sequence is 15 residues long. CDR1 is GTSNPN and CDR2 is SVGIG in the germline V gene (reference sequence). This chain's CDR3 is CAWRDRGIPRRGYTF. The CDR3 bases are TGTGCCTGGAGGGACAGGGGGATCCCTAGACGAGGCTACACCTTC.

V and J are TRBV28 and TRBJ2-6; D is undetermined. Germline V lookup: CDR1 MDHEN, CDR2 SYDVKM. This CDR3 is built from 14 residues. The germline V and J ends were trimmed by 8 bases and 2 bases, with 10 bases remaining between them. CDR3 nucleotides: TGTGCCAGCGGACCCTACGCTGGGGCCAACGTCCTGACTTTC. This encodes CASGPYAGANVLTF.